These 15 T cell receptor beta chains were sequenced from one sample in a study of T-cell memory formation after mild COVID-19. TCRdb analysed the 5' RACE reads with MiXCR anew, one entry per CDR3 protein. Altogether 100,000 to 150,000 distinct CDR3 sequences are present, approximately 6.3% being singletons, with the ten largest covering roughly 2%. The sequenced sample was PBMCs or a T cell subset sorted from them (not recorded which). These TCRs come from an adult woman who had mild COVID-19 (a few samples of this study predate the infection). Cell type and time point are not known.

A few counts support this clonotype. This chain connects TRBV5-4 to TRBJ2-7; 8 nucleotides agree with TRBD2. With V trimmed by 0 bases and J by 5 bases, 7 bases remained unmatched. Germline V gene data show CDR1 as SGHNT and CDR2 as YYREEE (reference sequence). The CDR3 extends over 15 amino acids. The CDR3 sequence is CASSLGLASVDEQYF. CDR3 nucleotide sequence: TGTGCCAGCAGCTTGGGACTAGCGTCAGTCGACGAGCAGTACTTC.

This clonotype occurred a few times. The chain employs TRBV6-6 and TRBJ2-2; the match to TRBD1 covers 9 bases. Trimming took 8 bases from V and 2 from J; bases not matched to a gene: 6. The CDR3 runs to 15 residues. Germline CDR1 reads MNHNY; CDR2 reads SVGAGI (reference sequence). CDR3 coding DNA: TGTGCCAGCTCTCCGGGACAGGGTAACACCGGGGAGCTGTTTTTT. Translated, it gives CASSPGQGNTGELFF.

This clonotype was detected many times. J is TRBJ1-1 and V is TRBV7-2; no firm D call. CDR3 length: 15 residues. Trimming left V 0 bases short and J 1 base short, with 9 bases between. Germline V gives CDR1 SGHTA, CDR2 FQGNSA. This CDR3 reads CASSLAFEPNTEAFF. The CDR3 bases are TGTGCCAGCAGCTTAGCGTTCGAGCCGAACACTGAAGCTTTCTTT.

The rearrangement uses TRBV20-1 and TRBJ2-1, with 8 bases fitting TRBD2. Germline loops: CDR1 DFQATT, CDR2 SNEGSKA (reference sequence). After removal of 6 bases from V and 0 bases from J, the junction contained 10 bases not matched to a gene. The CDR3 spans 16 residues. Here the CDR3 reads CSAGPSGPISYNEQFF. Here the CDR3 DNA reads TGCAGTGCAGGACCTAGCGGGCCTATCTCCTACAATGAGCAGTTCTTC.

The J gene is TRBJ2-7, the V gene TRBV5-1; D may be TRBD2 (6 bases). The CDR3 covers 15 residues. Germline V CDR1 and CDR2: SGHRS, YFSETQ. Trimming took off 4 bases at V and 3 bases at J, with 17 bases between the two ends. This chain's CDR3 is CASSATGTSYYEQYF. The CDR3 DNA sequence: TGCGCCAGCAGCGCGACCGGGACTTCTTACTACGAGCAGTACTTC. The full variable domain, in which reference TRBV5-1 and TRBJ2-7 provide the parts outside the CDR3, is KAGVTQTPRYLIKTRGQQVTLSCSPISGHRSVSWYQQTPGQGLQFLFEYFSETQRNKGNFPGRFSGRQFSNSRSEMNVSTLELGDSALYLCASSATGTSYYEQYFGPGTRLTVT.

The rearrangement links TRBV20-1 to TRBJ1-5; TRBD1 matches 7 bases. Germline V CDR1 and CDR2: DFQATT, SNEGSKA (reference sequence). V was clipped by 3 bases and J by 2 bases; unmatched bases: 4. The CDR3 consists of 14 residues. CDR3 in amino acids: CSASQGVRNQPQHF. The CDR3 region has the DNA TGCAGTGCTAGTCAGGGGGTGCGCAATCAGCCCCAGCATTTT.

This sequence joins TRBV20-1 and TRBJ1-2; weak D call: TRBD1 (5 bases). Trimming took off 6 bases at V and 6 bases at J, with 14 bases between the two ends. The CDR3 totals 12 residues. Germline CDR1 DFQATT, CDR2 SNEGSKA (reference sequence). The DNA of the CDR3 is TGCAGTGCCCCGGGACTTAGAGATGGCTACACCTTC. The encoded protein is CSAPGLRDGYTF.

V and J are TRBV7-6 and TRBJ2-1; 7 nucleotides line up with TRBD2. The trim removed 2 bases at V and 4 bases at J, leaving 8 bases unmatched. CDR3 length equals 16 residues. Looked up from germline, CDR1 is SGHVS and CDR2 is FNYEAQ. CDR3 loop: CASSLKRLAAYNEQFF. CDR3 coding DNA: TGTGCCAGCAGCTTAAAGAGGCTAGCGGCTTACAATGAGCAGTTCTTC.

The J gene is TRBJ1-1, the V gene TRBV29-1; TRBD1 aligns across 7 bases. Losses at the gene ends were 7 bases for V and 1 base for J; bases not matched to a gene: 3. From germline, CDR1 is SQVTM and CDR2 ANQGSEA. The length of the CDR3 is 12 residues. The CDR3 region has the DNA TGCAGCGCCTGGACAGGGAACACTGAAGCTTTCTTT. This translates into CSAWTGNTEAFF.

The chain employs TRBV12-3 or TRBV12-4 and TRBJ1-1; unclear D gene. The CDR3 loop spans 14 amino acids. Trimming removed 3 bases at V and 3 bases at J, with 11 bases between. The CDR3 here is CASSFTVGDTEAFF. The DNA of the CDR3 is TGTGCCAGCAGTTTCACGGTGGGAGACACTGAAGCTTTCTTT.

This clonotype was detected only a few times. This chain links TRBV12-3 or TRBV12-4 with TRBJ2-1, with 10 bases fitting TRBD2. This CDR3 region has 18 residues. V shed 0 bases, J shed 4 bases, and the junction held 9 bases outside the gene matches. CDR3 amino acids: CASSLALAGGPFYNEQFF. The CDR3 nucleotides read TGTGCCAGCAGTTTAGCCTTAGCGGGAGGCCCCTTTTACAATGAGCAGTTCTTC.

The DNA of the CDR3 is TGTGCCAGCAGTCAGAGTACTGGCTACACCTTC. Its translation is CASSQSTGYTF. The chain recombines TRBV3-1 with TRBJ1-2; D gene ambiguous. The V gene lost 6 bases and the J gene lost 7 bases, with 9 bases spanning the gap. There are 11 residues in the CDR3. Germline CDR1 is LGHDT and CDR2 is YNNKEL (reference sequence).

This clonotype was detected ten times or more. The V call is TRBV6-5, the J call TRBJ2-7; no firm D call. Germline V gene lookup returns CDR1 MNHEY and CDR2 SVGAGI. The V and J ends lost 2 bases and 4 bases respectively, with 15 bases between them. This CDR3 region has 15 residues. CDR3 sequence: CASSYPPLALYEQYF. The CDR3 DNA follows: TGTGCCAGCAGTTACCCCCCACTCGCGTTATACGAGCAGTACTTC.

There are a few counts of this clonotype. This chain uses TRBV7-8 with TRBJ1-3; tentatively, D is TRBD1 (6 bases). Trimming cost V 5 bases and J 4 bases, with 12 bases left between them. The CDR3 length is 14 residues. Germline CDR1 and CDR2: SGHVS and FQNEAQ. This CDR3 reads CASSRYRAGNTIYF. DNA of the CDR3: TGTGCCAGCAGCCGGTACAGGGCCGGAAACACCATATATTTT.

This clonotype was counted a few times. The chain links TRBV6-1 to TRBJ2-7; 9 nucleotides match TRBD1. Losses at the gene ends were 5 bases for V and 4 bases for J; bases not matched to a gene: 12. In germline, CDR1 is MNHNS, CDR2 SASEGT. The CDR3 totals 16 residues. The CDR3 coding sequence is TGTGCCAGCAGTACCAATACCGGACAGGGGAGGTACGAGCAGTACTTC. Translating gives CASSTNTGQGRYEQYF.